This T cell receptor beta chain was retrieved from a study of blood T cell repertoires in COVID-19. Study as a whole: The United States, Italy and Spain were the sources of the acute and convalescent COVID-19 samples.

CDR1 and CDR2 from the germline V gene are SGHTA and FQGNSA. V shed 5 bases and J shed 2 bases, with 16 bases lying between them. CDR3 length: 15 residues. Produced via immunoSEQ multiplex PCR; TCRdb's table is partial and in-frame only. Of about 230,000 clones detected, about nine tenths appear once; the ten largest clones hold around 2.9%. The receptor comes from a woman aged 60-75 years with acute or convalescent COVID-19. What was sequenced was peripheral blood. The genes are TRBV7-2 and TRBJ2-7; no clear D. This chain's CDR3 is CASSHRGQNPYEQYF. The CDR3, as DNA: TGTGCCAGCAGCCATCGAGGCCAAAACCCCTACGAGCAGTACTTC.